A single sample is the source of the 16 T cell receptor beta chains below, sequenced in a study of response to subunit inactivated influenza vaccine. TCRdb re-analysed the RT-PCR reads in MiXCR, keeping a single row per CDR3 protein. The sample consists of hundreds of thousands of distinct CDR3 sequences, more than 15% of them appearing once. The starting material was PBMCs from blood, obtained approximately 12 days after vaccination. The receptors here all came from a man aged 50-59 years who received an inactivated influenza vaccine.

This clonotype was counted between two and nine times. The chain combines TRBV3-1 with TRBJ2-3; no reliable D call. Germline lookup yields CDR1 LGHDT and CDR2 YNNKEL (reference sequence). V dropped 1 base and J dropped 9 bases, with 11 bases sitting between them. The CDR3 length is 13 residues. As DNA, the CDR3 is TGTGCCAGCAGCCAAGCACGCGCAGCGACGCAGTATTTT. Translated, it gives CASSQARAATQYF.

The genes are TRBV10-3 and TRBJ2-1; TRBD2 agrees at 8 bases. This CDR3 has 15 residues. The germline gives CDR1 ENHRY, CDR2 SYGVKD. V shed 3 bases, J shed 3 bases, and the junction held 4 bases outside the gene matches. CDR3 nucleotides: TGTGCCATCAGTGAACTGAGCGGGGGCTACAATGAGCAGTTCTTC. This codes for CAISELSGGYNEQFF.

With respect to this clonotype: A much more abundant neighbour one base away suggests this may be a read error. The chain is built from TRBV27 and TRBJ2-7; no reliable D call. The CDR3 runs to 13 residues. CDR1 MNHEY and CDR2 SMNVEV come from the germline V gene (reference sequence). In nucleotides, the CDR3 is TGTGCCAGCAGTTTATATAACTTAGGCGAGCTGTACTTC. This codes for CASSLYNLGELYF.

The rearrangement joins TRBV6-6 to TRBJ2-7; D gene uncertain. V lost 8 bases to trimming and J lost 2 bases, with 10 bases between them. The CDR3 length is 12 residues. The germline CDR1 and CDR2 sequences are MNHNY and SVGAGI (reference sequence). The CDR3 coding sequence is TGTGCCAGCGAGCCAAACACCTACGAGCAGTACTTC. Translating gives CASEPNTYEQYF.

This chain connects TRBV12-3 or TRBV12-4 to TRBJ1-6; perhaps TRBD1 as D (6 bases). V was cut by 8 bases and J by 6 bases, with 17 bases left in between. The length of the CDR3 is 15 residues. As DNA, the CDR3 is TGTGCCAGCGGCCAAGGGGGGACACCTAATTCACCCCTCCACTTT. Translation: CASGQGGTPNSPLHF.

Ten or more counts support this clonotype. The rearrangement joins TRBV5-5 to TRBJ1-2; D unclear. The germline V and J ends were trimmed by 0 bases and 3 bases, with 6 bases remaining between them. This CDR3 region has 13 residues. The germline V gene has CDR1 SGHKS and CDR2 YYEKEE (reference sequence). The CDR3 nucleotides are TGTGCCAGCAGCTTGGGGCCAGACTATGGCTACACCTTC. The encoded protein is CASSLGPDYGYTF.

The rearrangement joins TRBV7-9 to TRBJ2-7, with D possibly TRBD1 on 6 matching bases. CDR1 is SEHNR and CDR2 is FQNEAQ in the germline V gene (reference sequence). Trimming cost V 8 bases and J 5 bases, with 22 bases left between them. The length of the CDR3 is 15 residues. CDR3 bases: TGTGCCAGCGGCCGGTACAGACTTCCAGGGGACGAGCAGTACTTC. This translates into CASGRYRLPGDEQYF.

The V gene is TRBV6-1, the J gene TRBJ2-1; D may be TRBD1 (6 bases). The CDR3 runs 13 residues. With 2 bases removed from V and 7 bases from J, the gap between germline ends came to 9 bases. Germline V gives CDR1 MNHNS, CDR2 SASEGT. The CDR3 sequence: CASSEFRGNEQFF. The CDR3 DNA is TGTGCCAGCAGTGAATTTAGGGGGAATGAGCAGTTCTTC.

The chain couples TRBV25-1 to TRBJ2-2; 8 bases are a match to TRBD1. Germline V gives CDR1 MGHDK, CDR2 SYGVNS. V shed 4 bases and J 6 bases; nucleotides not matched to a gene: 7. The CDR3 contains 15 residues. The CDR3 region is CASSGGQGGAGELFF. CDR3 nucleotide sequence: TGTGCCAGCAGTGGAGGACAGGGTGGGGCCGGGGAGCTGTTTTTT.

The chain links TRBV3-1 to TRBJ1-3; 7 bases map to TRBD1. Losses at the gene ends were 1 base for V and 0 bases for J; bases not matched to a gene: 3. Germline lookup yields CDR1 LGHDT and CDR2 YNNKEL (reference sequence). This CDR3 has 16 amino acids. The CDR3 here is CASSQGRQGSGNTIYF. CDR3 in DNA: TGTGCCAGCAGCCAAGGGCGACAGGGCTCTGGAAACACCATATATTTT.

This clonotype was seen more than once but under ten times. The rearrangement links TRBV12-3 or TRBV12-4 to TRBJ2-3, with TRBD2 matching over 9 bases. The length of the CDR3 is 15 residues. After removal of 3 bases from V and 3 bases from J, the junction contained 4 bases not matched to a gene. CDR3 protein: CASSLRGGRTDTQYF. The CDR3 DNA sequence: TGTGCCAGCAGTTTGCGGGGGGGGCGAACAGATACGCAGTATTTT.

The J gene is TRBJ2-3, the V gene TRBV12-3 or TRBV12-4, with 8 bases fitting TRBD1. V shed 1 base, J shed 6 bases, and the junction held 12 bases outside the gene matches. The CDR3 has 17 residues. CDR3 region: CASSLDRAGGRPDTQYF. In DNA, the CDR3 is TGTGCCAGCAGTTTAGATCGGGCAGGGGGCCGGCCGGATACGCAGTATTTT.

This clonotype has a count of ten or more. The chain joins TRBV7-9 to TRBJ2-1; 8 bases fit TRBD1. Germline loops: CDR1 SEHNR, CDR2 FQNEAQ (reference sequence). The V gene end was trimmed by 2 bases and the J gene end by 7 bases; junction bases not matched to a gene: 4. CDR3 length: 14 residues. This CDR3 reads CASSLTQGANEQFF. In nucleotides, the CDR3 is TGTGCCAGCAGCTTAACGCAGGGGGCAAATGAGCAGTTCTTC.

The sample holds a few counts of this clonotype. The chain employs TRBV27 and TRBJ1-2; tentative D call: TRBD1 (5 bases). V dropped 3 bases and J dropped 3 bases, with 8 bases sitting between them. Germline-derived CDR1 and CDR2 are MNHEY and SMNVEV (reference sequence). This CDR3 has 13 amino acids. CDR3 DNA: TGTGCCAGCAGTTTGCAACAGGACTATGGCTACACCTTC. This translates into CASSLQQDYGYTF.

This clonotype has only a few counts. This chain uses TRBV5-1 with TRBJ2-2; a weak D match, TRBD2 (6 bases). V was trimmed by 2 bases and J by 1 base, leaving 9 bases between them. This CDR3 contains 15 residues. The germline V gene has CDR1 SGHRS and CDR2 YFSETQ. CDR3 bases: TGCGCCAGCAGCTTTAACGGGGGGAACACCGGGGAGCTGTTTTTT. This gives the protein CASSFNGGNTGELFF.

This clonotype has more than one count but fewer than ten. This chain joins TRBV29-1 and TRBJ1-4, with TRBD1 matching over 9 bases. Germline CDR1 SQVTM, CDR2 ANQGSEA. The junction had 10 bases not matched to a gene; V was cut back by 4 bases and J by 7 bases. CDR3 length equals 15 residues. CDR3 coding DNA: TGCAGCGTTGCCTCCCCGGGACAGGGAGGTGAAAAACTGTTTTTT. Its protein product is CSVASPGQGGEKLFF.